This paragraph reports one T cell receptor beta chain. The read stops 3 residues short of the end of the CDR3; the missing end is completed from the germline J gene. Sequencing was performed with immunoSEQ multiplex PCR; in TCRdb, only in-frame clones are kept and a portion is missing. The listing contains about 30,000 clones. Germline V gene sequence: CDR1 DFQATT, CDR2 SNEGSKA (reference sequence). V dropped 3 bases and J dropped 5 bases, with 7 bases sitting between them. CDR3 size: 12 residues. This entry is derived from a study of T cells in women clearing cervical HPV infection. This chain connects TRBV20-1 to TRBJ1-4; no clear D. Sequencing was performed on blood buffy coat. This TCR was sampled from a woman aged 18-70 years with a cervical HPV16 infection that either progressed to CIN3+ or cleared (not recorded which). The CDR3 loop is CSASLVNEKLFF. The part of the CDR3 DNA that was read is TGCAGTGCTAGCCTCGTAAATGAAAAA.